The T cell receptor beta chain under discussion was sequenced for a study of shared clonotypes between healthy human individuals. Libraries were prepared by immunoSEQ multiplex PCR; TCRdb keeps only in-frame clonotypes and omits some of them. In the table there are some 580,000 clones, roughly 97% of which are singletons. Overall study findings and caveats: How much donors shared clonotypes was expected to be affected by sequencing depth. Larger estimated richness was generally recorded for naive subsets relative to memory subsets.

CDR3 length: 16 residues. CDR1 and CDR2 (germline): SGHRS, YFSETQ. With V trimmed by 0 bases and J by 0 bases, 3 bases remained unmatched. There were no recent acute infections or vaccinations among the donors, who were healthy HIV-negative adults. This clone was counted only a few times. Its antigen is not identified. What was sequenced was naive CD4+ T cells sorted from blood. Documented subset: CD45RA+ positively selected. The source is a woman aged 25 to 45 in good health. V gene TRBV5-1 combines with J gene TRBJ2-5, with 9 bases matching TRBD2. CDR3 sequence reads: CASSLGRLADQETQYF. The CDR3 coding sequence is TGCGCCAGCAGCTTGGGCCGACTAGCGGACCAAGAGACCCAGTACTTC. Based on the CDR3 plus reference TRBV5-1 and TRBJ2-5, the full variable domain is KAGVTQTPRYLIKTRGQQVTLSCSPISGHRSVSWYQQTPGQGLQFLFEYFSETQRNKGNFPGRFSGRQFSNSRSEMNVSTLELGDSALYLCASSLGRLADQETQYFGPGTRLLVL.